Shown below are 23 T cell receptor beta chains from a single sample sequenced in a study of T cell changes during pregnancy in multiple sclerosis. Using immunoSEQ multiplex PCR, the repertoire was profiled, and TCRdb retains in-frame clones only, with some absent. The sample includes 75,000 to 90,000 clones, roughly nine tenths of them seen just once. The starting material was PBMCs, obtained in the first trimester of pregnancy. Every receptor here comes from a female donor in good health, serving as a control in a pregnancy study. Some clones in this sample may be carry-over from other donors' samples.

The genes are TRBV20-1 and TRBJ1-6, with a tentative D call TRBD1 (6 bases). Per germline, CDR1 DFQATT and CDR2 SNEGSKA (reference sequence). The CDR3 extends over 11 amino acids. The CDR3 sequence: CSATGNSPLHF. In DNA, the CDR3 is TGCAGCGCGACAGGAAATTCACCCCTCCACTTT.

In this sample, this clone turned up once. V usage is TRBV7-2 and J usage is TRBJ2-5, with 7 bases aligning to TRBD1. Per the germline V gene, CDR1 is SGHTA and CDR2 is FQGNSA. The CDR3 sequence is 15 residues long. Losses at the gene ends were 1 base for V and 5 bases for J; bases not matched to a gene: 7. The CDR3 sequence is CASSLVRGRRETQYF. The CDR3 region has the DNA TGTGCCAGCAGCTTAGTGAGGGGGCGTAGGGAGACCCAGTACTTC.

The genes are TRBV5-6 and TRBJ2-4; TRBD2 is a possible D gene (6 bases). The CDR3 consists of 11 residues. V lost 4 bases, J lost 9 bases, and 8 bases lay in between. Per germline, CDR1 SGHDT and CDR2 YYEEEE. The CDR3 nucleotides read TGTGCCAGCAGCGACGGGAGCATTCAGTACTTC. It specifies CASSDGSIQYF. Supplemented by reference TRBV5-6 and TRBJ2-4, the full variable domain reads DAGVTQSPTHLIKTRGQQVTLRCSPKSGHDTVSWYQQALGQGPQFIFQYYEEEERQRGNFPDRFSGHQFPNYSSELNVNALLLGDSALYLCASSDGSIQYFGAGTRLSVL.

Note on this clone: Different DNA sequences within this sample yield the same CDR3. V gene TRBV14 combines with J gene TRBJ1-2; possible D gene TRBD1, 5 bases. CDR1 and CDR2 from the germline V gene are SGHDN and FVKESK. V lost 3 bases to trimming and J lost 1 base, with 6 bases between them. The CDR3 is made up of 13 amino acids. The DNA of the CDR3 is TGTGCCAGCAGCCAGACAGATAACTATGGCTACACCTTC. Amino acid sequence: CASSQTDNYGYTF.

The chain carries TRBV13 and TRBJ2-7; 12 nucleotides line up with TRBD1. The CDR3 spans 15 residues. Per germline, CDR1 PRHDT and CDR2 FYEKMQ (reference sequence). Trimming removed 4 bases from V and 4 bases from J; junction bases left unmatched: 5. The CDR3 nucleotides are TGTGCCAGCAGCTCACCGGGACAGGGGGCGTACGAGCAGTACTTC. Residues: CASSSPGQGAYEQYF.

The chain is built from TRBV7-9 and TRBJ1-2; 12 bases align to TRBD1. The J segment lost 8 bases and the V segment lost 4 bases, leaving 8 bases of the junction unmatched. The CDR3 is 15 residues long. Germline values: CDR1 SEHNR, CDR2 FQNEAQ (reference sequence). The CDR3 region has the DNA TGTGCCAGCAGCTACTCGATGGGGACAGGGGGCGGCTACACCTTC. Protein: CASSYSMGTGGGYTF.

This chain connects TRBV5-1 to TRBJ1-1; D is perhaps TRBD1 (6 bases). CDR3 length: 13 residues. The germline CDR1 and CDR2 sequences are SGHRS and YFSETQ. Trimming left V 1 base short and J 9 bases short, with 13 bases between. In nucleotides, the CDR3 is TGCGCCAGCAGCTTGACAGGGATGTCTAAAGCTTTCTTT. Protein product: CASSLTGMSKAFF.

This chain connects TRBV5-1 to TRBJ2-3, with 8 bases fitting TRBD2. The CDR3 covers 15 residues. Germline values: CDR1 SGHRS, CDR2 YFSETQ. The V segment lost 0 bases and the J segment 3 bases; nucleotides outside the gene matches: 3. CDR3 in DNA: TGCGCCAGCAGCTTGGTCGGGGGGGTGACAGATACGCAGTATTTT. This codes for CASSLVGGVTDTQYF.

This rearrangement joins TRBV9 to TRBJ1-6; D perhaps matches TRBD1 (6 bases). CDR3 length: 19 amino acids. Trimming pared 0 bases from V and 6 bases from J, leaving 22 bases between. Germline values: CDR1 SGDLS, CDR2 YYNGEE. CDR3 sequence: CASSVATEGGPGGNSPLHF. CDR3 DNA: TGTGCCAGCAGCGTAGCCACTGAGGGGGGTCCGGGGGGTAATTCACCCCTCCACTTT.

This clone has only a few counts. V is TRBV10-3 and J is TRBJ1-1, with 10 bases that match TRBD1. CDR3 length equals 14 residues. Germline CDR1 is ENHRY and CDR2 is SYGVKD. J was trimmed by 1 base and V by 5 bases; bases with no gene match: 1. The CDR3 sequence is CAISRQGANTEAFF. The DNA of the CDR3 is TGTGCCATCAGTCGACAGGGGGCGAACACTGAAGCTTTCTTT.

This chain uses TRBV6-5 with TRBJ1-2; 7 bases are a match to TRBD1. This CDR3 is 14 amino acids long. The germline V gene encodes CDR1 MNHEY and CDR2 SVGAGI. V lost 7 bases, J lost 2 bases, and 7 bases stayed unmatched. The CDR3 reads CASTRSDRNYGYTF. DNA for the CDR3: TGTGCCAGCACTAGATCGGACAGGAACTATGGCTACACCTTC.

The chain joins TRBV28 to TRBJ1-5, with D tentatively TRBD1 (5 bases). The CDR3 sequence is 15 residues long. The germline V gene encodes CDR1 MDHEN and CDR2 SYDVKM. Trimming took off 3 bases at V and 7 bases at J, with 16 bases between the two ends. The CDR3 protein is CASSFPTGLGQPQHF. CDR3 DNA sequence: TGTGCCAGCAGTTTCCCTACAGGCCTGGGGCAGCCCCAGCATTTT. Based on the CDR3 plus reference TRBV28 and TRBJ1-5, the full variable domain is DVKVTQSSRYLVKRTGEKVFLECVQDMDHENMFWYRQDPGLGLRLIYFSYDVKMKEKGDIPEGYSVSREKKERFSLILESASTNQTSMYLCASSFPTGLGQPQHFGDGTRLSIL.

This clone was detected only once. The CDR3 region is CASRRQGPLNTEAFF. Written as DNA, the CDR3 is TGTGCCAGCAGGCGACAGGGGCCTTTGAACACTGAAGCTTTCTTT. This chain joins TRBV27 and TRBJ1-1; 8 bases map to TRBD1. The junction had 6 bases not matched to a gene; V was cut back by 6 bases and J by 0 bases. Germline CDR1 is MNHEY and CDR2 is SMNVEV (reference sequence). The CDR3 runs to 15 residues.

The V call is TRBV27, the J call TRBJ1-5; D not resolved. Trimming took off 5 bases at V and 2 bases at J, with 13 bases between the two ends. Germline V lookup: CDR1 MNHEY, CDR2 SMNVEV (reference sequence). There are 15 residues in the CDR3. The CDR3 region is CASSLGYGGNQPQHF. The CDR3 DNA is TGTGCCAGCAGTCTGGGCTACGGGGGCAATCAGCCCCAGCATTTT.

The V and J genes are TRBV27 and TRBJ2-1; 8 bases agree with TRBD2. Trimming removed 6 bases from V and 0 bases from J; junction bases left unmatched: 4. The CDR3 contains 15 residues. Germline V gene data show CDR1 as MNHEY and CDR2 as SMNVEV (reference sequence). The CDR3 DNA follows: TGTGCCAGCAGGTCGGGGGGGAGCTCCTACAATGAGCAGTTCTTC. Translating it yields CASRSGGSSYNEQFF.

The V call is TRBV19, the J call TRBJ2-5; 8 bases match TRBD2. Trimming took 6 bases from V and 5 from J; bases not matched to a gene: 14. Per the germline V gene, CDR1 is LNHDA and CDR2 is SQIVND (reference sequence). This CDR3 spans 16 amino acids. The CDR3 DNA is TGTGCCAGTAGGGACGCCAAAGCGGGGGATAGGGAGACCCAGTACTTC. This sequence encodes CASRDAKAGDRETQYF.

The gene calls are TRBV5-8 and TRBJ2-7; unclear D gene. The germline V gene has CDR1 SGHTS and CDR2 YDEGEE. V gave up 1 base and J gave up 1 base, with 6 bases separating them. The CDR3 has 13 residues. CDR3 DNA: TGTGCCAGCAGCTTGTTGACATCCTACGAGCAGTACTTC. It is translated as CASSLLTSYEQYF.

This clone has a single count. The chain uses TRBV6-5 and TRBJ1-1; D perhaps matches TRBD1 (5 bases). CDR1 is MNHEY and CDR2 is SVGAGI in the germline V gene. Deletions cut 0 bases from V and 8 bases from J, with 10 bases between. CDR3 length: 13 amino acids. The CDR3 loop is CASSYSQGGEAFF. The CDR3 region has the DNA TGTGCCAGCAGTTACTCCCAGGGAGGGGAAGCTTTCTTT.

The genes are TRBV9 and TRBJ2-3, with a tentative D call TRBD2 (5 bases). V was shortened by 4 bases and J by 6 bases, with 18 bases between the two germline ends. This CDR3 spans 15 amino acids. Germline V CDR1 and CDR2: SGDLS, YYNGEE. The CDR3 sequence: CASSPASGLPDTQYF. CDR3 DNA sequence: TGTGCCAGCAGCCCCGCGAGCGGCCTCCCCGATACGCAGTATTTT.

The CDR3 loop reads CASSLLLGGADTQYF. CDR3 coding DNA: TGTGCCAGCAGCCTACTTTTGGGGGGGGCAGATACGCAGTATTTT. This chain uses TRBV7-9 with TRBJ2-3, with 7 bases matching TRBD2. The CDR3 is 15 residues long. CDR1 SEHNR and CDR2 FQNEAQ come from the germline V gene (reference sequence). V dropped 5 bases and J dropped 4; count of bases not matched to a gene: 9.

J is TRBJ2-1 and V is TRBV9; D possibly corresponds to TRBD2 (5 bases). Germline V gene data show CDR1 as SGDLS and CDR2 as YYNGEE. The length of the CDR3 is 13 residues. The ends were cut back, 0 bases at V and 6 bases at J, with 7 bases in the middle. The CDR3 DNA reads TGTGCCAGCAGCGTAGTTGAGGGCAATGAGCAGTTCTTC. Amino acids: CASSVVEGNEQFF.

Here the CDR3 reads CASSLDTTGDGYTF. CDR3 DNA sequence: TGTGCCAGCAGCTTAGATACGACAGGGGATGGCTACACCTTC. The V gene is TRBV7-9, the J gene TRBJ1-2; 8 nucleotides match TRBD1. V lost 1 base to trimming and J lost 6 bases; unmatched junction nucleotides: 4. The length of the CDR3 is 14 residues. CDR1 is SEHNR, CDR2 FQNEAQ, per germline (reference sequence).

This chain connects TRBV4-2 to TRBJ2-2; 8 bases align to TRBD2. The CDR3 extends over 15 amino acids. V was clipped by 0 bases and J by 7 bases; unmatched bases: 4. Germline V CDR1 and CDR2: LGHNA, YNFKEQ. DNA for the CDR3: TGTGCCAGCAGCCAAGAGGGACTAGGGATCGGGGAGCTGTTTTTT. As protein: CASSQEGLGIGELFF.